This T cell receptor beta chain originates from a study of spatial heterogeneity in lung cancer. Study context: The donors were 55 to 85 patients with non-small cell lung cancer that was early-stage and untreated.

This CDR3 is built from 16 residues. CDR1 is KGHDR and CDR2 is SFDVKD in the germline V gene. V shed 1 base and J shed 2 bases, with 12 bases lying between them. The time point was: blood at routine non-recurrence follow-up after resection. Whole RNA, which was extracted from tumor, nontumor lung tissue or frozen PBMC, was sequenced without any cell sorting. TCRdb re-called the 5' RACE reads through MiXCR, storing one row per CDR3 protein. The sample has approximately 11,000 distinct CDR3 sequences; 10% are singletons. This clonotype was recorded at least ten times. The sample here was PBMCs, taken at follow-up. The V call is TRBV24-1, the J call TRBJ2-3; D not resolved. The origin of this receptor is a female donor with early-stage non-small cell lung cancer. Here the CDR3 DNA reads TGTGCCACCAGTGATTTATTAGACCAGGACACAGATACGCAGTATTTT. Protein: CATSDLLDQDTDTQYF.